A selection of T cell receptor beta chains follows, all from one sample in a study of blood T cells in healthy people across ages. MiXCR, applied by TCRdb to the 5' RACE reads, yields one record per CDR3 protein. This table holds more than 650,000 distinct CDR3 sequences, approximately 22% found once. The material sequenced was blood. These TCRs come from a man in his 70s in good health. Both conserved end residues are part of each CDR3. A D gene is named only where the DNA matches it firmly. Only part of the rows carry a size: once, few, many, or a class if the clone is expanded.

clone_size	d_call	j_call	v_call	cdr3_nt	cdr3_aa
-	-	TRBJ1-1	TRBV11-2	TGTGCCAGCAGCTTAGTGCTGGGGGGGGGCACTGAAGCTTTCTTT	CASSLVLGGGTEAFF
few	-	TRBJ2-4	TRBV12-3/TRBV12-4	TGTGCCAGCAAACCTCGTAGGGGCGTGAACATTCAGTACTTC	CASKPRRGVNIQYF
few	TRBD2	TRBJ2-1	TRBV29-1	TGCAGCGTCGGAGCGGGGGGGTCCTACAATGAGCAGTTCTTC	CSVGAGGSYNEQFF
-	TRBD1	TRBJ2-7	TRBV6-5	TGTGCCAGCAGACAAGGACAGGGGTACTACGAGCAGTACTTC	CASRQGQGYYEQYF
few	-	TRBJ1-1	TRBV5-6	TGTGCCAGCAGCTTGGTTGCGGTTTCGGGGTGGGATGAAGCTTTCTTT	CASSLVAVSGWDEAFF
-	-	TRBJ2-1	TRBV5-1	TGCGCCAGCAGCTTGGCTGGGTATTTGGGCAATGAGCAGTTCTTC	CASSLAGYLGNEQFF
once	-	TRBJ2-3	TRBV28	TGTGCCAGCAGTTTAGGGTTCCAGATCACAGATACGCAGTATTTT	CASSLGFQITDTQYF
few	-	TRBJ2-2	TRBV27	TGTGCCAGCAGTTTCCGGTGGAACACCGGGGAGCTGTTTTTT	CASSFRWNTGELFF
many	TRBD2	TRBJ2-4	TRBV5-1	TGCGCCAGCAGCTGGGAGGGGCCCGCCAAAAACATTCAGTACTTC	CASSWEGPAKNIQYF
-	TRBD1	TRBJ1-6	TRBV19	TGTGCCAGTAGACCAACGCAGGGGGCGTCTAATTCACCCCTCCACTTT	CASRPTQGASNSPLHF
many	TRBD1	TRBJ1-2	TRBV28	TGTGCCAGCAGTCGGCCCCGGACAGGGGACCTCTATGGCTACACCTTC	CASSRPRTGDLYGYTF
few	TRBD1	TRBJ1-1	TRBV6-5	TGTGCCAGCAGCCGGGACAGGGTCGAGGGAGCTTTCTTT	CASSRDRVEGAFF
many	TRBD2	TRBJ2-7	TRBV10-3	TGTGCCATCAGTGGTGGGACTAGCGGCTACGAGCAGTACTTC	CAISGGTSGYEQYF
-	-	TRBJ2-1	TRBV10-1	TGCGCCACCTCGAGGGGCCCGTATGAGCAGTTCTTC	CATSRGPYEQFF
many	-	TRBJ1-1	TRBV18	TGTGCCAGCTCATCCTCACAGGGAAACACTGAAGCTTTCTTT	CASSSSQGNTEAFF
-	TRBD2	TRBJ2-1	TRBV6-5	TGTGCCAGCAGTTACGGGAGGGCCCTCAATGAGCAGTTCTTC	CASSYGRALNEQFF
few	TRBD2	TRBJ2-1	TRBV27	TGTGCCCGTGGAGTAGTTTCTAGCGGGAGGAAAAATGAGCAGTTCTTC	CARGVVSSGRKNEQFF
few	-	TRBJ2-6	TRBV18	TGTGCCAGCTCATCAATTGGGGCTGGGGCCAACGTCCTGACTTTC	CASSSIGAGANVLTF
many	-	TRBJ1-3	TRBV7-9	TGTGCCAGCAGCCTCACCAGGGACACCATATATTTT	CASSLTRDTIYF
-	-	TRBJ2-2	TRBV6-5	TGTGCCAGCAGTATTTTTTCCCTGGGGGAGCTGTTTTTT	CASSIFSLGELFF
-	TRBD1	TRBJ2-1	TRBV10-3	TGTGCCATCAGTGTTGGACAGGGGGAATACAATGAGCAGTTCTTC	CAISVGQGEYNEQFF
few	-	TRBJ1-1	TRBV7-2	TGTGCCAGCAGCTTAGCGGGGGGGTCTATGAACACTGAAGCTTTCTTT	CASSLAGGSMNTEAFF
-	-	TRBJ2-1	TRBV20-1	TGCAGTGCTAAAAAACAGGGCGATGAGCAGTTCTTC	CSAKKQGDEQFF
few	TRBD2	TRBJ2-1	TRBV3-1	TGTGCCAGCAGCCCCTCCGCGGGAGAGGGGAGGAATGAGCAGTTCTTC	CASSPSAGEGRNEQFF
few	TRBD1	TRBJ1-1	TRBV3-1	TGTGCCAGCAGCCATCGACGGACAGGGCTAACTCTTGAAGCTTTCTTT	CASSHRRTGLTLEAFF
-	TRBD1	TRBJ1-4	TRBV10-3	TGTGCCACCGCTGAACCGCCGGGACAGCGTGAAAAACTGTTTTTT	CATAEPPGQREKLFF
-	-	TRBJ1-1	TRBV5-1	TGCGCCAGCAGGAGTGTCGGGGAGAGGAACACTGAAGCTTTCTTT	CASRSVGERNTEAFF
-	TRBD1	TRBJ2-4	TRBV9	TGTGCCAGCAGCGAGAGACAGGGGGATGGGAGCATTCAGTACTTC	CASSERQGDGSIQYF
few	TRBD2	TRBJ2-3	TRBV11-3	TGTGCCAGCAGCTTAGGGACTAGCGTGGCAGATACGCAGTATTTT	CASSLGTSVADTQYF
-	-	TRBJ2-5	TRBV29-1	TGCAGCGGATTTGGATCACAAGAGACCCAGTACTTC	CSGFGSQETQYF
many	-	TRBJ2-1	TRBV4-3	TGCGCCAGCAGTCCCTCTTTCGCGGGAAGGGGATACAATGAGCAGTTCTTC	CASSPSFAGRGYNEQFF
few	TRBD2	TRBJ2-5	TRBV3-1	TGTGCCAGCAGCCCCCGCCTAGGTAGCGGGCAAGAGACCCAGTACTTC	CASSPRLGSGQETQYF
few	-	TRBJ2-7	TRBV5-1	TGCGCCAGCAGCTTGTTACAGGGACATAACGAGCAGTACTTC	CASSLLQGHNEQYF
few	TRBD2	TRBJ2-3	TRBV20-1	TGCAGTGCTAGTATAGCGGGGCTGGAGGCCCAGTACTTT	CSASIAGLEAQYF
few	TRBD2	TRBJ2-1	TRBV12-3/TRBV12-4	TGTGCCAGCAGTGTCGGGACTACATACAATGAGCAGTTCTTC	CASSVGTTYNEQFF
many	TRBD2	TRBJ2-5	TRBV12-3/TRBV12-4	TGTGCCAGCACCCCTAGCGGGGGGGTACAAGAGACCCAGTACTTC	CASTPSGGVQETQYF
-	TRBD1	TRBJ2-7	TRBV18	TGTGCCAGCTCACGGACAGGGATCACCTACGAGCAGTACTTC	CASSRTGITYEQYF
many	TRBD1	TRBJ1-1	TRBV29-1	TGCAGCGTTGAACTCTTACTATACGGACAGGGAGGCACTGAAGCTTTCTTT	CSVELLLYGQGGTEAFF
many	-	TRBJ1-2	TRBV20-1	TGCAGTGCGACCCCCGGGATGTATGGCTACACCTTC	CSATPGMYGYTF